A single sample is the source of the 18 T cell receptor beta chains below, sequenced in a study of cytomegalovirus exposure and HLA in healthy donors. Primers: 60 Vbeta forward and 13 Jbeta reverse. The protocol was immunoSEQ multiplex PCR, while the TCRdb copy is restricted to in-frame clones and leaves out a portion. This sample's clone table lists some 200,000 clones. The sequenced sample consisted of PBMCs. The receptors come from a man aged 30-40 years in good health and CMV-seronegative.

V gene TRBV6-1 combines with J gene TRBJ1-1; tentatively, D is TRBD1 (6 bases). Germline values: CDR1 MNHNS, CDR2 SASEGT. This CDR3 has 14 residues. V gave up 6 bases and J gave up 6 bases, with 17 bases separating them. The CDR3 here is CASSLTGLRAEAFF. CDR3 bases: TGTGCCAGCAGCTTAACAGGGTTGAGGGCTGAAGCTTTCTTT.

V gene TRBV7-9 combines with J gene TRBJ2-5; 9 bases are a match to TRBD1. Germline CDR1 is SEHNR and CDR2 is FQNEAQ (reference sequence). This CDR3 region has 18 residues. The J segment lost 3 bases and the V segment lost 5 bases, leaving 16 bases of the junction unmatched. CDR3 loop: CASSMFRDREYGEETQYF. CDR3 coding DNA: TGTGCCAGCAGCATGTTCCGGGACAGGGAATACGGGGAAGAGACCCAGTACTTC.

The V call is TRBV5-5, the J call TRBJ1-1; TRBD1 matches at 7 bases. Germline CDR1 reads SGHKS; CDR2 reads YYEKEE (reference sequence). V lost 1 base to trimming and J lost 1 base; unmatched junction nucleotides: 4. The CDR3 runs to 15 residues. DNA of the CDR3: TGTGCCAGCAGCTTGTGGGGACAGCAGAACACTGAAGCTTTCTTT. It translates to CASSLWGQQNTEAFF.

J is TRBJ2-7 and V is TRBV29-1, with D possibly being TRBD2 (5 bases). CDR3 length: 14 amino acids. The germline gives CDR1 SQVTM, CDR2 ANQGSEA. Trimming removed 2 bases from V and 2 bases from J, with 13 bases in between. In DNA, the CDR3 is TGCAGCGTTGAATCCCCGGGGAAACCCTACGAGCAGTACTTC. It is translated as CSVESPGKPYEQYF.

This chain uses TRBV2 with TRBJ2-1, with D possibly being TRBD2 (6 bases). Between the trimmed V and J ends, which lost 3 bases and 8 bases, there was a span of 17 bases. The CDR3 has 15 residues. Germline loops: CDR1 SNHLY, CDR2 FYNNEI. The CDR3 sequence: CASSDLGGGFDEQFF. The CDR3 DNA is TGTGCCAGCAGTGATTTGGGAGGCGGGTTCGATGAGCAGTTCTTC. Looking up the rest from reference TRBV2 and TRBJ2-1 gives the full variable domain: EPEVTQTPSHQVTQMGQEVILRCVPISNHLYFYWYRQILGQKVEFLVSFYNNEISEKSEIFDDQFSVERPDGSNFTLKIRSTKLEDSAMYFCASSDLGGGFDEQFFGPGTRLTVL.

The CDR3 is CASRPTSGSPTDTQYF. CDR3 DNA: TGTGCCAGCAGACCTACTAGCGGGAGCCCCACAGATACGCAGTATTTT. The chain joins TRBV6-6 to TRBJ2-3, with TRBD2 identical over 11 bases. V was clipped by 6 bases and J by 2 bases; unmatched bases: 7. Germline V gives CDR1 MNHNY, CDR2 SVGAGI (reference sequence). The CDR3 is 16 amino acids.

The chain joins TRBV5-1 to TRBJ2-2, with D tentatively TRBD2 (6 bases). Trimming shortened V by 4 bases and J by 1 base, and 14 bases separated the two germline ends. The CDR3 has 16 residues. Germline CDR1 SGHRS, CDR2 YFSETQ. DNA for the CDR3: TGCGCCAGCAGCGAAATTAGTAGCGGGAACACCGGGGAGCTGTTTTTT. This translates into CASSEISSGNTGELFF.

This chain uses TRBV18 with TRBJ2-7; D remains unclear. CDR3 size: 12 residues. Looked up from germline, CDR1 is KGHSH and CDR2 is LQKENI. Trimming left V 0 bases short and J 2 bases short, with 2 bases between. This chain's CDR3 is CASSPPTYEQYF. In nucleotides, the CDR3 is TGTGCCAGCTCACCACCCACCTACGAGCAGTACTTC.

The rearrangement joins TRBV15 to TRBJ1-3; TRBD1 is a possible D gene (5 bases). The length of the CDR3 is 17 residues. The germline V and J ends were trimmed by 0 bases and 9 bases, with 21 bases remaining between them. Germline V gene data show CDR1 as LNHNV and CDR2 as YYDKDF (reference sequence). The CDR3 region is CATSRDHPQTTRGTIYF. The CDR3 nucleotides read TGTGCCACCAGCAGAGATCACCCGCAAACGACAAGGGGCACCATATATTTT.

The J gene is TRBJ2-7, the V gene TRBV19, with 8 bases aligning to TRBD1. Germline V lookup: CDR1 LNHDA, CDR2 SQIVND (reference sequence). This CDR3 is built from 15 residues. V lost 1 base to trimming and J lost 2 bases; unmatched junction nucleotides: 4. CDR3 in DNA: TGTGCCAGTAGTATAGGTCCAGGGGGCCCCTACGAGCAGTACTTC. Its translation: CASSIGPGGPYEQYF.

The chain is built from TRBV19 and TRBJ1-5; perhaps TRBD1 as D (5 bases). Germline assignment: CDR1 LNHDA and CDR2 SQIVND (reference sequence). The CDR3 contains 15 residues. The germline V and J ends were trimmed by 4 bases and 3 bases, with 13 bases remaining between them. The CDR3 DNA reads TGTGCCAGTAGTAGAGCACAGGAACTCAATCAGCCCCAGCATTTT. Translated, it gives CASSRAQELNQPQHF.

V usage is TRBV19 and J usage is TRBJ1-4, with 8 bases aligning to TRBD1. Looked up from germline, CDR1 is LNHDA and CDR2 is SQIVND (reference sequence). The CDR3 spans 16 residues. The junction had 5 bases not matched to a gene; V was cut back by 1 base and J by 4 bases. This CDR3 is CASSIGRDRINEKLFF. The CDR3 region has the DNA TGTGCCAGTAGTATAGGCCGGGACAGGATTAATGAAAAACTGTTTTTT. The full variable domain, with the rest looked up from reference TRBV19 and TRBJ1-4, is DGGITQSPKYLFRKEGQNVTLSCEQNLNHDAMYWYRQDPGQGLRLIYYSQIVNDFQKGDIAEGYSVSREKKESFPLTVTSAQKNPTAFYLCASSIGRDRINEKLFFGSGTQLSVL.

CDR3 sequence: CASTNSDRFSGYTF. CDR3 bases: TGTGCCAGCACCAACTCCGACAGGTTCTCTGGCTACACCTTC. The chain employs TRBV7-2 and TRBJ1-2; tentative D call: TRBD1 (6 bases). Germline V gene data show CDR1 as SGHTA and CDR2 as FQGNSA. The V gene lost 7 bases and the J gene lost 7 bases, with 19 bases spanning the gap. CDR3 size: 14 residues.

As DNA, the CDR3 is TGTGCCAGCAGCCAAGATATGGGGCAGGGATCGGGCTATGGCTACACCTTC. Amino acids: CASSQDMGQGSGYGYTF. The V call is TRBV4-2, the J call TRBJ1-2, with D possibly TRBD1 on 5 matching bases. With 0 bases removed from V and 4 bases from J, the gap between germline ends came to 18 bases. The CDR3 sequence is 17 residues long. The V gene's germline CDR1 is LGHNA and CDR2 YNFKEQ.

The gene calls are TRBV30 and TRBJ1-2; TRBD1 is a possible D gene (5 bases). V lost 7 bases to trimming and J lost 3 bases, with 15 bases between them. CDR3 length: 13 amino acids. CDR1 and CDR2 (germline): GTSNPN, SVGIG (reference sequence). CDR3 loop: CAYRRGQDYGYTF. CDR3 nucleotide sequence: TGTGCCTACCGAAGGGGCCAGGACTATGGCTACACCTTC.

V is TRBV18 and J is TRBJ2-1; tentative D call: TRBD1 (7 bases). CDR1 is KGHSH and CDR2 is LQKENI in the germline V gene. There are 15 residues in the CDR3. V was pared by 1 base and J by 7 bases, with 14 bases between. CDR3 in amino acids: CASSPQQEGANEQFF. Here the CDR3 DNA reads TGTGCCAGCTCACCACAACAGGAGGGGGCGAATGAGCAGTTCTTC.

The rearrangement links TRBV7-6 to TRBJ2-1, with 9 bases aligning to TRBD2. The germline V gene has CDR1 SGHVS and CDR2 FNYEAQ. Unmatched junction bases numbered 10, after V lost 4 bases and J lost 6 bases. The CDR3 spans 16 residues. The CDR3 region is CASSSPLTSGSNEQFF. CDR3 sequence (DNA): TGTGCCAGCAGCTCCCCTCTGACTAGCGGAAGCAATGAGCAGTTCTTC.

V and J are TRBV7-9 and TRBJ2-7; D unclear. Between the trimmed V and J ends, which lost 3 bases and 2 bases, there was a span of 8 bases. Germline loops: CDR1 SEHNR, CDR2 FQNEAQ (reference sequence). This CDR3 is built from 13 residues. Written as DNA, the CDR3 is TGTGCCAGCAGCTTGCTCAGAACCTACGAGCAGTACTTC. Amino acid sequence: CASSLLRTYEQYF.